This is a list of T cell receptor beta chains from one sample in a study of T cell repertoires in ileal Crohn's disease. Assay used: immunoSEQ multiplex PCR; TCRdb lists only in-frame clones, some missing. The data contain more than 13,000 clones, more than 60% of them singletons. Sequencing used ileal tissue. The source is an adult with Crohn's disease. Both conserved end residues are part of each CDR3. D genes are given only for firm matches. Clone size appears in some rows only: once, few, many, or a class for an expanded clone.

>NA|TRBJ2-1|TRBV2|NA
TGTGCCAGCAGCCCCCAGGGGACCTACAATGAGCAGTTCTTC
CASSPQGTYNEQFF
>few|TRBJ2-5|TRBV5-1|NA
TGCGCCAGCAGCTTGGCGTCGGGACCTGGGTACGGGGAGACCCAGTACTTC
CASSLASGPGYGETQYF
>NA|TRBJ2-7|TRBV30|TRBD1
TGTGCCTCTGGACAGGGTATCTACGAGCAGTACTTC
CASGQGIYEQYF
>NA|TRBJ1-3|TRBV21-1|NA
TGTGCCAGCAGCGGCCGACAGGAACGTAGAAACACCATATATTTT
CASSGRQERRNTIYF
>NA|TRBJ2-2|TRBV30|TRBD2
TGTGCCTGGAGTGTAGGGTGGGCTAGCGGGAGGGGGAACACCGGGGAGCTGTTTTTT
CAWSVGWASGRGNTGELFF
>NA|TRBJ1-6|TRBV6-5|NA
TGTGCCAGCAGGGAATCAGGCAATTCACCCCTCCACTTT
CASRESGNSPLHF
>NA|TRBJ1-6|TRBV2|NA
TGTGCCAGCATTTCCAGCGGCCGTAATTCACCCCTCCACTTT
CASISSGRNSPLHF
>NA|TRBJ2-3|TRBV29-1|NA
TGCAGCGTGACCGGGACCGCAGCTAGGACTAGCACAGATACGCAGTATTTT
CSVTGTAARTSTDTQYF
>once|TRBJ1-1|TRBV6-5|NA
TGTGCCAGCAGTCTGGGAATGACAATGACTGAAGCTTTCTTT
CASSLGMTMTEAFF
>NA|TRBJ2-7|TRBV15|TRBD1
TGTGCCACCAGCAGTCGACAGGGGGCCAAGCAGTACTTC
CATSSRQGAKQYF
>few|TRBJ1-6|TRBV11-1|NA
TGTGCCAGCAGCCCAGGCCGTAATTCACCCCTCCACTTT
CASSPGRNSPLHF
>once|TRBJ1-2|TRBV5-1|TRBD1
TGCGCCAGCAGTCAGGGACAGGGAGACTATGGCTACACCTTC
CASSQGQGDYGYTF
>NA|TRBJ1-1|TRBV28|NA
TGTGCCAGCAGTTTATTTCGGTCTGAAGCTTTCTTT
CASSLFRSEAFF
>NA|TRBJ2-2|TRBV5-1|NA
TGCGCCAGCAGCGGGGGGAGTGGCGGGGAGCTGTTTTTT
CASSGGSGGELFF
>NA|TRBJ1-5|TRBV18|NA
TGTGCCAGCGACCAGGGCCCGAGGCAGCCCCAGCATTTT
CASDQGPRQPQHF
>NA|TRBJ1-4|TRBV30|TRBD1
TGTGCCTGGAGTAGGGGGCTGCGGGAAAAACTGTTTTTT
CAWSRGLREKLFF
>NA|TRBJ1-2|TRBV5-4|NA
TGTGCCAGCAGCTACCAGGACGGTGGCTACACCTTC
CASSYQDGGYTF
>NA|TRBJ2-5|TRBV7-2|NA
TGTGCCAGCAGCTTAGGGGGGGGCGCTGGAACCCAGTACTTC
CASSLGGGAGTQYF
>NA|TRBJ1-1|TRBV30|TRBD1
TGTGCCTGGAGTGGACAGGGAGGCACTGAAGCTTTCTTT
CAWSGQGGTEAFF
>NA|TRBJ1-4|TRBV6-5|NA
TGTGCCAGCAGTTACGGACCTCCTCGGGAAAAACTGTTTTTT
CASSYGPPREKLFF
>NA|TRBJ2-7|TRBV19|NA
TGTGCCAGTAGCCACGAGGGGGGGCGGTACGAGCAGTACTTC
CASSHEGGRYEQYF
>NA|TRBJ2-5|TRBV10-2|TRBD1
TGCGCCAGCAGTGATCCCGGACAGGGGTTGGGGGAGACCCAGTACTTC
CASSDPGQGLGETQYF
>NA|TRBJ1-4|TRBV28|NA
TGTGCCAGCAGTTTGGGGGTAACTAATGAAAAACTGTTTTTT
CASSLGVTNEKLFF
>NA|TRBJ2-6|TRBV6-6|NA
TGTGCCAGCAGTCGCGGACATACCGGGGCCAACGTCCTGACTTTC
CASSRGHTGANVLTF
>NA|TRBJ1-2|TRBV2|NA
TGTGCCAGCAGTGCCGGCCGAGGTATAGTGAGCTACACCTTC
CASSAGRGIVSYTF
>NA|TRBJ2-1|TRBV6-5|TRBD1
TGTGCCAGCAGCCGACAGGGTGCCTGGAATGAGCAGTTCTTC
CASSRQGAWNEQFF
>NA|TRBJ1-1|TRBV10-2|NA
TGCGCCAGCAGTGAGGCTGGGGAGCGAGCTTTCTTT
CASSEAGERAFF
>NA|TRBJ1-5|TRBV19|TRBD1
TGTGCCAGTAGTATAGATGTGACGGGACGGACAGGCGGTTATAGCAATCAGCCCCAGCATTTT
CASSIDVTGRTGGYSNQPQHF
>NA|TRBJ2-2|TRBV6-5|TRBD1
TGTGCCAGCAGTTACTCCTACAGGGGGACCGGGGAGCTGTTTTTT
CASSYSYRGTGELFF
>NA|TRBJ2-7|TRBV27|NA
TGTGCCAGCGGGACGGGATTAGGGTACGAGCAGTACTTC
CASGTGLGYEQYF
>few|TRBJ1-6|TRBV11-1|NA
TGTGCCAGCAGCTTAGCCGTCTCGGACTCACCCCTCCACTTT
CASSLAVSDSPLHF
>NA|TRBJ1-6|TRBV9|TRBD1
TGTGCCAGCAGCGTCCGGGACAGGAATTCACCCCTCCACTTT
CASSVRDRNSPLHF
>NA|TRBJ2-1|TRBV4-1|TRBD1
TGCGCCAGCAGCCACCCGGACAGGGAGCACAATGAGCAGTTCTTC
CASSHPDREHNEQFF
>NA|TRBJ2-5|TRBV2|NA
TGTGCCAGCAGTGAAAGACGGCTAGCGAAAGGGGAGACCCAGTACTTC
CASSERRLAKGETQYF
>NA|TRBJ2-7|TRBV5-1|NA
TGCGCCAGCAGCCCGGACTCCTACGAGCAGTACTTC
CASSPDSYEQYF
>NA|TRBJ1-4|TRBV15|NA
TGTGCCACCAGCAGAGATTTGAGGTATAATGAAAAACTGTTTTTT
CATSRDLRYNEKLFF
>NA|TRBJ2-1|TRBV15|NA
TGTGCCACCAGCAGAGATGGGAACCAAGTCTCCTACAATGAGCAGTTCTTC
CATSRDGNQVSYNEQFF
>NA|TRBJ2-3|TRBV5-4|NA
TGTGCCAGCTGGTACCCCGGGGCAGCCACAGATACGCAGTATTTT
CASWYPGAATDTQYF
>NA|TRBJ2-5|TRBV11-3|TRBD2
TGTGCCAGCAGCACCGGGACTAGCGGGGGGACCCACCAAGAGACCCAGTACTTC
CASSTGTSGGTHQETQYF
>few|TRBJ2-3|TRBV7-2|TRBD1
TGTGCCAGCAGCCCCGGGACAGGGCCCACAGATACGCAGTATTTT
CASSPGTGPTDTQYF
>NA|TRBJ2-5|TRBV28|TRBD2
TGTGCCAGCAGAGGGACTAGCGGAGTAATGCCCCAGTACTTC
CASRGTSGVMPQYF
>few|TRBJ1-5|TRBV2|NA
TGTGCCAGCCTCCGGGACGGAGGGGGCAATCAGCCCCAGCATTTT
CASLRDGGGNQPQHF
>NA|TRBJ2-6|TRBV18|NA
TGTGCCAGCTCACCACCGGAGGCCTTCTCTGGGGCCAACGTCCTGACTTTC
CASSPPEAFSGANVLTF
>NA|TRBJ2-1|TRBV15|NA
TGTGCCACCAGCAGAGATCTGCGCGGGGGCACGGGCAATGAGCAGTTCTTC
CATSRDLRGGTGNEQFF
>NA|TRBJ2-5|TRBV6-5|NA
TGTGCCAGCAGGGAACTGATTCTAGGGACCCAGTACTTC
CASRELILGTQYF
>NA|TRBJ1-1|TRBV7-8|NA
TGTGCCAGCAGCCTGCAGGGGAACACTGAAGCTTTCTTT
CASSLQGNTEAFF